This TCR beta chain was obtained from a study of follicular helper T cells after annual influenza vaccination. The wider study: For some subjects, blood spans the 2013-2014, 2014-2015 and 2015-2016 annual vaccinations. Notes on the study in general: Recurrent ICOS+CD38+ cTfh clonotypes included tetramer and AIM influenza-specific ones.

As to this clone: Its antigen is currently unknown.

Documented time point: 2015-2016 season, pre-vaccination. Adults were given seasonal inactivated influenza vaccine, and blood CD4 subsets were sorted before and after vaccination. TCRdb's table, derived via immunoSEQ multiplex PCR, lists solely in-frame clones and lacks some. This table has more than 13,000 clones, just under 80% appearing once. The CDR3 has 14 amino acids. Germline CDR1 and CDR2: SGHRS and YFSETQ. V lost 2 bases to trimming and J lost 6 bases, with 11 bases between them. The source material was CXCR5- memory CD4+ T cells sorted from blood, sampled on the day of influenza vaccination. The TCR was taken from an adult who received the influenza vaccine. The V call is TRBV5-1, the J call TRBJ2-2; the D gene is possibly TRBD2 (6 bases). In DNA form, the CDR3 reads TGCGCCAGCAGCTTTTACTCGGGGGCCGGGGAGCTGTTTTTT. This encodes CASSFYSGAGELFF.